The next 20 T cell receptor beta chains were all read from a single sample in a study of long-term antiretroviral therapy in people with HIV. They ran version v3.0 of the immunoSEQ assay at survey level. Some clones are missing from TCRdb's copy, which holds only in-frame ones; the method was immunoSEQ multiplex PCR. The sample includes about 36,000 clones, less than 85% of them seen just once. The material sequenced was unsorted PBMCs, taken 3.4 years after starting antiretroviral therapy. Receptors were obtained from a young man with HIV.

This chain links TRBV28 with TRBJ1-4; possible D gene TRBD1, 5 bases. The V gene lost 7 bases and the J gene lost 7 bases, with 10 bases spanning the gap. Germline V gene sequence: CDR1 MDHEN, CDR2 SYDVKM. CDR3 size: 12 residues. CDR3 region: CASTAGTEKLFF. CDR3 nucleotide sequence: TGTGCCAGCACCGCGGGGACTGAAAAACTGTTTTTT.

The V and J genes are TRBV28 and TRBJ2-3; no clear D gene. The CDR3 has 13 residues. V was cut by 6 bases and J by 2 bases, with 9 bases left in between. Germline CDR1 and CDR2: MDHEN and SYDVKM. CDR3: CASRGLDTDTQYF. As DNA, the CDR3 is TGTGCCAGCAGAGGTTTAGACACAGATACGCAGTATTTT.

This clone was counted only a few times. The J gene is TRBJ2-1, the V gene TRBV9, with 8 bases matching TRBD2. The ends lost 0 bases at V and 8 bases at J; junction bases unmatched: 4. Germline CDR1 is SGDLS and CDR2 is YYNGEE. The CDR3 runs 14 residues. The CDR3 sequence is CASSVDEREYEQFF. DNA for the CDR3: TGTGCCAGCAGCGTAGACGAGCGGGAGTATGAGCAGTTCTTC. The full variable domain, rest sourced from reference TRBV9 and TRBJ2-1, is DSGVTQTPKHLITATGQRVTLRCSPRSGDLSVYWYQQSLDQGLQFLIQYYNGEERAKGNILERFSAQQFPDLHSELNLSSLELGDSALYFCASSVDEREYEQFFGPGTRLTVL.

The V and J genes are TRBV4-3 and TRBJ2-2; 14 nucleotides align to TRBD2. The CDR3 is made up of 16 amino acids. CDR1 LGHNA and CDR2 YSLEER come from the germline V gene. Germline trimming cut 4 bases from V and 6 bases from J; bases unmatched to any gene: 4. DNA for the CDR3: TGCGCCAGCAGCCGAGGACTAGCGGGAGGTTCCGGGGAGCTGTTTTTT. This translates into CASSRGLAGGSGELFF.

This clone was seen only once. The chain is built from TRBV30 and TRBJ2-1; 10 bases align to TRBD2. V shed 1 base, J shed 9 bases, and the junction held 6 bases outside the gene matches. Per the germline V gene, CDR1 is GTSNPN and CDR2 is SVGIG (reference sequence). This CDR3 comprises 14 residues. For the CDR3, the DNA is TGTGCCTGGAGTGCAAAAGCGGGAGGGGGTGAGCAGTTCTTC. Translated: CAWSAKAGGGEQFF.

In this sample, this clone turned up a few times. The genes are TRBV28 and TRBJ2-2; tentative D call: TRBD2 (5 bases). In germline, CDR1 is MDHEN, CDR2 SYDVKM. Deletions cut 4 bases from V and 5 bases from J, with 8 bases between. This CDR3 spans 13 amino acids. Here the CDR3 reads CASSSRTTGELFF. CDR3 nucleotide sequence: TGTGCCAGCAGTTCCCGGACTACCGGGGAGCTGTTTTTT. Full variable domain (outside the CDR3, taken from reference TRBV28 and TRBJ2-2): DVKVTQSSRYLVKRTGEKVFLECVQDMDHENMFWYRQDPGLGLRLIYFSYDVKMKEKGDIPEGYSVSREKKERFSLILESASTNQTSMYLCASSSRTTGELFFGEGSRLTVL.

V is TRBV5-4 and J is TRBJ2-7, with 9 nucleotides matching TRBD2. The V gene's germline CDR1 is SGHNT and CDR2 YYREEE (reference sequence). CDR3 length: 14 amino acids. V shed 7 bases, J shed 0 bases, and the junction held 5 bases outside the gene matches. As DNA, the CDR3 is TGTGCCAGCGGTAGCGGGGGTAGCTCCTACGAGCAGTACTTC. Encoded protein: CASGSGGSSYEQYF.

The rearrangement links TRBV21-1 to TRBJ2-7; the D call in the table, TRBD2, was not verified against the DNA. TRBV21-1 is designated a pseudogene. This CDR3 comprises 17 residues. CDR3 amino acids: CASSKEQCGGDLYEQYF. The CDR3 coding sequence is TGTGCCAGCAGCAAAGAGCAATGCGGGGGGGACCTCTACGAGCAGTACTTC.

This chain connects TRBV18 to TRBJ1-2; D may be TRBD1 (5 bases). The V gene lost 4 bases and the J gene lost 5 bases, with 14 bases spanning the gap. The CDR3 consists of 14 residues. In germline, CDR1 is KGHSH, CDR2 LQKENI. The CDR3 bases are TGTGCCAGCTCACTAGACAGAAAGAAGTATGGCTACACCTTC. Translating gives CASSLDRKKYGYTF.

This clone was counted a few times. This sequence joins TRBV6-1 and TRBJ2-7; the match to TRBD1 covers 8 bases. Losses at the gene ends were 4 bases for V and 1 base for J; bases not matched to a gene: 12. The germline V gene has CDR1 MNHNS and CDR2 SASEGT. The CDR3 spans 17 residues. This CDR3 is CASSAVDRGGRSYEQYF. Here the CDR3 DNA reads TGTGCCAGCAGTGCAGTCGACAGGGGCGGAAGGTCCTACGAGCAGTACTTC.

This chain connects TRBV6-5 to TRBJ1-2; 9 bases fit TRBD1. The CDR3 spans 15 residues. The germline gives CDR1 MNHEY, CDR2 SVGAGI. After removal of 6 bases from V and 3 bases from J, the junction contained 8 bases not matched to a gene. Here the CDR3 DNA reads TGTGCCAGCAGCCGACTCACAGGGGGCGACTATGGCTACACCTTC. It is translated as CASSRLTGGDYGYTF.

The V call is TRBV5-6, the J call TRBJ2-4; 8 nucleotides match TRBD1. The CDR3 length is 15 residues. Losses at the gene ends were 1 base for V and 3 bases for J; bases not matched to a gene: 3. From germline, CDR1 is SGHDT and CDR2 YYEEEE. CDR3 sequence (DNA): TGTGCCAGCAGCTTGATCGGGACAGGCAAAAACATTCAGTACTTC. It codes for CASSLIGTGKNIQYF.

This clone was counted a single time. The V gene is TRBV19, the J gene TRBJ2-1; 14 bases agree with TRBD2. The germline V gene has CDR1 LNHDA and CDR2 SQIVND (reference sequence). The length of the CDR3 is 15 residues. V lost 6 bases and J lost 7; bases outside the gene matches: 5. The CDR3 nucleotides read TGTGCCAGTAGCCCCGGGACTAGCGGGAGTAATGAGCAGTTCTTC. Translation: CASSPGTSGSNEQFF. Full variable domain (missing parts from reference TRBV19 and TRBJ2-1): DGGITQSPKYLFRKEGQNVTLSCEQNLNHDAMYWYRQDPGQGLRLIYYSQIVNDFQKGDIAEGYSVSREKKESFPLTVTSAQKNPTAFYLCASSPGTSGSNEQFFGPGTRLTVL.

The CDR3 nucleotides read TGTGCCAGCTCACCACAGGCAGGGGGAGAGACCCAGTACTTC. Amino acid sequence: CASSPQAGGETQYF. This chain connects TRBV18 to TRBJ2-5, with 7 bases identical to TRBD1. This CDR3 is built from 14 residues. V lost 1 base, J lost 4 bases, and 3 bases stayed unmatched. Germline lookup yields CDR1 KGHSH and CDR2 LQKENI.

V usage is TRBV28 and J usage is TRBJ2-3; D is ambiguous. V shed 7 bases and J shed 14 bases, with 19 bases lying between them. The CDR3 is 12 amino acids. From germline, CDR1 is MDHEN and CDR2 SYDVKM. CDR3 in DNA: TGTGCCAGCACAAGCGAAGCACGTCAGCTGTATTTT. Translation: CASTSEARQLYF.

This clone turned up a few times. The chain is built from TRBV7-9 and TRBJ2-1; 10 nucleotides align to TRBD2. Per germline, CDR1 SEHNR and CDR2 FQNEAQ (reference sequence). J lost 8 bases, V lost 2 bases, and 9 bases had no gene match. The CDR3 has 16 amino acids. DNA of the CDR3: TGTGCCAGCAGCTTATATCTAGCGGGAGATTTTGATGAGCAGTTCTTC. Protein product: CASSLYLAGDFDEQFF.

For the CDR3, the DNA is TGCGCCAGCAGCTCCGGGGGGGGAAACACTGAAGCTTTCTTT. This translates into CASSSGGGNTEAFF. The V gene is TRBV5-1, the J gene TRBJ1-1; D may be TRBD1 (5 bases). The CDR3 sequence is 14 residues long. The germline V gene has CDR1 SGHRS and CDR2 YFSETQ. V lost 3 bases to trimming and J lost 2 bases, with 11 bases between them. Full variable domain (missing parts from reference TRBV5-1 and TRBJ1-1): KAGVTQTPRYLIKTRGQQVTLSCSPISGHRSVSWYQQTPGQGLQFLFEYFSETQRNKGNFPGRFSGRQFSNSRSEMNVSTLELGDSALYLCASSSGGGNTEAFFGQGTRLTVV.

This clone was seen only a few times. This chain uses TRBV28 with TRBJ2-7; unclear D gene. Germline CDR1 and CDR2: MDHEN and SYDVKM. This CDR3 contains 12 residues. Trimming stripped 2 bases from V and 6 bases from J, with 8 bases between. The chain's CDR3 is CASSLPFREQYF. The CDR3 nucleotides are TGTGCCAGCAGTTTACCTTTCCGCGAGCAGTACTTC.

This rearrangement joins TRBV29-1 to TRBJ2-1, with 11 nucleotides matching TRBD1. The V gene end was trimmed by 6 bases and the J gene end by 9 bases; junction bases not matched to a gene: 7. Germline V lookup: CDR1 SQVTM, CDR2 ANQGSEA. CDR3 length: 13 amino acids. The CDR3 sequence: CSVQGQGDGEQFF. CDR3 sequence (DNA): TGCAGCGTCCAGGGACAGGGGGATGGTGAGCAGTTCTTC.

The chain employs TRBV7-8 and TRBJ2-5, with D uncertain. The CDR3 contains 11 residues. CDR1 is SGHVS and CDR2 is FQNEAQ in the germline V gene. V was clipped by 6 bases and J by 3 bases, with 5 bases between them. The CDR3, as DNA: TGTGCCAGCAGTTCAAAAGAGACCCAGTACTTC. Its translation is CASSSKETQYF.